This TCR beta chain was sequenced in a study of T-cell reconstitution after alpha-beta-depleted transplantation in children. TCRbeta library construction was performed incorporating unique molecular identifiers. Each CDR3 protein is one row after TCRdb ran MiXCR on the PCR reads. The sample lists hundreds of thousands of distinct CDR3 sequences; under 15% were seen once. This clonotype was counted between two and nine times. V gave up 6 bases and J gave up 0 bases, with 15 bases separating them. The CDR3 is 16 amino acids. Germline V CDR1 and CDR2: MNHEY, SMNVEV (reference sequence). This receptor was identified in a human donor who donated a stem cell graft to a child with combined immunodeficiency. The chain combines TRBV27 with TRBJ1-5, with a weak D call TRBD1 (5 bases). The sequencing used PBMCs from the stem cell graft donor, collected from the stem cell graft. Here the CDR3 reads CASRRDGGDSNQPQHF. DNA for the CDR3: TGTGCCAGCAGACGGGACGGAGGGGATAGCAATCAGCCCCAGCATTTT.